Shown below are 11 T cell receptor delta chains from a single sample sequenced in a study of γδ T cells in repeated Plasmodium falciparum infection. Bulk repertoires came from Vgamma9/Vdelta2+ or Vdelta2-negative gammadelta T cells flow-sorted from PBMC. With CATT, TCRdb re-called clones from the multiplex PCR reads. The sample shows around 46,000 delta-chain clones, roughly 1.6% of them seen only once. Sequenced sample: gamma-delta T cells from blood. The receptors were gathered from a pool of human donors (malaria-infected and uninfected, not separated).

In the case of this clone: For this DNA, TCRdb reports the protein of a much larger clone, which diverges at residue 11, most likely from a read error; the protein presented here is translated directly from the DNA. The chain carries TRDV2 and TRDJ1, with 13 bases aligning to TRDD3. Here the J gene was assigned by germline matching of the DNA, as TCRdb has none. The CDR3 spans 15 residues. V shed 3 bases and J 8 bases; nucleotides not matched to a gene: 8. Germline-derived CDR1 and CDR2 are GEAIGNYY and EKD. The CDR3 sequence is CACDSILGDTIKLIF. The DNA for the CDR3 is TGTGCCTGTGACTCTATACTGGGGGATACGATCAAACTCATCTTT.

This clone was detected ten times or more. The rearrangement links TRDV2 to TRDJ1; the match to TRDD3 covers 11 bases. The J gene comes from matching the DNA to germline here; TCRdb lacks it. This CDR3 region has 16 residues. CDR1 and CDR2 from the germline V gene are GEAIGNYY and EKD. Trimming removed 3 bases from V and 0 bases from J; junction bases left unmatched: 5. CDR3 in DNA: TGTGCCTGTGACCCGCTGGGGGATACATACACCGATAAACTCATCTTT. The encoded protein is CACDPLGDTYTDKLIF.

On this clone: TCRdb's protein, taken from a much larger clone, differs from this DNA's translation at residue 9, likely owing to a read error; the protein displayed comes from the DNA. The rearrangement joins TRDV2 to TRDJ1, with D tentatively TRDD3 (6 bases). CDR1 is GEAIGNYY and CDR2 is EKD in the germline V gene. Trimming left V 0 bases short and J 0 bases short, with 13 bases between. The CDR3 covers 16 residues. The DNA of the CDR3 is TGTGCCTGTGACACCGTGGGGGGCCCACACACCGATAAACTCATCTTT. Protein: CACDTVGGPHTDKLIF.

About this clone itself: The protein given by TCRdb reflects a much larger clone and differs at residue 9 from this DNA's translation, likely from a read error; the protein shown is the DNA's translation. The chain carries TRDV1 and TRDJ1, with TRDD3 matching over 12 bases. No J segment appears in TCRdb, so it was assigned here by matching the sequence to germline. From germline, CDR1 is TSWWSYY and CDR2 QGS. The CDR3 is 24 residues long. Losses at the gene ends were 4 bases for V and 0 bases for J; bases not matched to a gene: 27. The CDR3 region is CALGVNFPSPDWGILERNTDKLIF. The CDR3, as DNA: TGTGCTCTTGGGGTGAACTTCCCAAGCCCTGACTGGGGGATACTTGAGCGGAACACCGATAAACTCATCTTT.

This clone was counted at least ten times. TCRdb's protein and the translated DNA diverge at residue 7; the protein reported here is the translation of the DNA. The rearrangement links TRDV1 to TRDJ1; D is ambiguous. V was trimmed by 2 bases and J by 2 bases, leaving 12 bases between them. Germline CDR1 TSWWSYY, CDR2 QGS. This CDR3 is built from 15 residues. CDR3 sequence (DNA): TGTGCTCTTGGGGAAACTATTTTTAGAACCGATAAACTCATCTTT. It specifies CALGETIFRTDKLIF.

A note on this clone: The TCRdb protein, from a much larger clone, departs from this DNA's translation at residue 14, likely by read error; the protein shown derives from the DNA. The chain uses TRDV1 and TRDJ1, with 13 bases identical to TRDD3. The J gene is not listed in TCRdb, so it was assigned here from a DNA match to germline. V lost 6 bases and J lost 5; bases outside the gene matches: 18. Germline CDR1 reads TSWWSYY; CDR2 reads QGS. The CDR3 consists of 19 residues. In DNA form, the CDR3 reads TGTGCTCTTGGAGAATTTTTTCGCCATACTGGGGGATACGCGGATAAACTCATCTTT. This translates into CALGEFFRHTGGYADKLIF.

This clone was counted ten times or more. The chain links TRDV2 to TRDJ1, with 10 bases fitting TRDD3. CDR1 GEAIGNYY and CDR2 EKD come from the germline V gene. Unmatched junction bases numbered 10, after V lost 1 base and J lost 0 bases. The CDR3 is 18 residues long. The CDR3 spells CACDTYPDTGGYTDKLIF. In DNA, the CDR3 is TGTGCCTGTGACACTTATCCTGATACTGGGGGATACACCGATAAACTCATCTTT.

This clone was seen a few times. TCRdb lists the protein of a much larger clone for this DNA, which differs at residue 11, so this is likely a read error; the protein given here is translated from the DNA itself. Written as DNA, the CDR3 is TGTGCTCTTGGGGCTCAGGGAAGGGGGATAAACGATAAACTCATCTTT. Protein sequence: CALGAQGRGINDKLIF. The chain couples TRDV1 to TRDJ1; 8 bases match TRDD3. No J segment appears in TCRdb, so it was assigned here by matching the sequence to germline. Germline CDR1 TSWWSYY, CDR2 QGS. V dropped 4 bases and J dropped 4; count of bases not matched to a gene: 11. This CDR3 is built from 16 residues.

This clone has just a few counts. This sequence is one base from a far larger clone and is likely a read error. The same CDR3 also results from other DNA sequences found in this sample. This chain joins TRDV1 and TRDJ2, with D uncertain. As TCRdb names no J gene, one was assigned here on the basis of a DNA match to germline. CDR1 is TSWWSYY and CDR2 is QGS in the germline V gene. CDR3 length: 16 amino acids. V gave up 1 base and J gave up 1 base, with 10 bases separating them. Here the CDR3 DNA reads TGTGCTCTTGGGGAACGGATTACCCTTTTGACAGCACAACTCTTCTTT. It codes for CALGERITLLTAQLFF.

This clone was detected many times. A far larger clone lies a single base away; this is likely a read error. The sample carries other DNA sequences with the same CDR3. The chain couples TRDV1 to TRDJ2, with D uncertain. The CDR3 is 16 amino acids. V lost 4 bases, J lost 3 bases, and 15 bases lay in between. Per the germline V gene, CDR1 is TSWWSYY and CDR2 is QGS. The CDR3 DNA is TGTGCTCTTGGGGGCCCTTTTTGGGCTCTGACAGCACAACTCTTCTTT. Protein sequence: CALGGPFWALTAQLFF.

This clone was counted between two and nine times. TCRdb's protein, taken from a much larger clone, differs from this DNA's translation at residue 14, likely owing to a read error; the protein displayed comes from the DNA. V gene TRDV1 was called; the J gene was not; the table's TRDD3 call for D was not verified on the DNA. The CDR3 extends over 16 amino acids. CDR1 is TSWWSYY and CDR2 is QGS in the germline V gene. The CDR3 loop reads CALGELSTGTADKFIF. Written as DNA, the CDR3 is TGTGCTCTTGGGGAACTAAGCACCGGGACGGCCGATAAATTCATCTTT.